Below, 10 T cell receptor beta chains from the same sample are listed, as sequenced in a study of CD8+CD57+ T cells in acquired aplastic anemia. Genomic DNA, the template, was used for profiling of the TCR beta VDJ and CDR3. MiXCR, applied by TCRdb to the reads, yields one record per CDR3 protein. The table lists about 160,000 distinct CDR3 sequences, 40% to 50% of them singletons. Those patients picked for sequencing had displayed CD8+CD57+ cell expansion on flow cytometry. The sample was sorted CD4+, CD8+, or CD8+CD57+ T cells (not recorded which) from PBMCs. Every receptor here comes from a human donor with aplastic anemia.

The chain has TRBV2 and TRBJ1-4; D gene uncertain. CDR3 length: 15 residues. Trimming removed 2 bases at V and 3 bases at J, with 10 bases between. Germline V gene lookup returns CDR1 SNHLY and CDR2 FYNNEI. The CDR3 spells CASSEHRAANEKLFF. The CDR3 nucleotides are TGTGCCAGCAGTGAACATAGGGCTGCTAATGAAAAACTGTTTTTT.

This clonotype was seen only once. A much larger clonotype is one base distant, so this may be a read error. This chain connects TRBV5-1 to TRBJ1-4, with 7 bases fitting TRBD1. Germline V gives CDR1 SGHRS, CDR2 YFSETQ. The CDR3 totals 15 residues. For the CDR3, the DNA is TGCGCCAGCAGCCTAGGGACAGCCACTAATGAAAATCTGTTTTTT. Translated: CASSLGTATNENLFF. The full variable domain, rest sourced from reference TRBV5-1 and TRBJ1-4, is KAGVTQTPRYLIKTRGQQVTLSCSPISGHRSVSWYQQTPGQGLQFLFEYFSETQRNKGNFPGRFSGRQFSNSRSEMNVSTLELGDSALYLCASSLGTATNENLFFGSGTQLSVL.

The chain links TRBV10-3 to TRBJ1-2; no clear D. Germline CDR1 reads ENHRY; CDR2 reads SYGVKD. This CDR3 comprises 15 residues. The V end lost 3 bases, the J end lost 4 bases, and 15 bases lay between the germline ends. The CDR3 sequence is CAISDPVEYLYGYTF. CDR3 nucleotides: TGTGCCATCAGTGACCCGGTGGAGTATCTCTATGGCTACACCTTC.

This rearrangement joins TRBV7-9 to TRBJ2-7, with 8 bases fitting TRBD1. This CDR3 spans 14 amino acids. Germline CDR1 SEHNR, CDR2 FQNEAQ (reference sequence). With V trimmed by 5 bases and J by 2 bases, 5 bases remained unmatched. CDR3 DNA: TGTGCCAGCAGCCCGGGACAGGATACCTACGAGCAGTACTTC. Encoded protein: CASSPGQDTYEQYF. Using reference TRBV7-9 and TRBJ2-7 for the parts outside the CDR3, the full variable domain is DTGVSQNPRHKITKRGQNVTFRCDPISEHNRLYWYRQTLGQGPEFLTYFQNEAQLEKSRLLSDRFSAERPKGSFSTLEIQRTEQGDSAMYLCASSPGQDTYEQYFGPGTRLTVT.

The sample holds many counts of this clonotype. V usage is TRBV30 and J usage is TRBJ2-1, with D hard to call. Germline V gives CDR1 GTSNPN, CDR2 SVGIG (reference sequence). CDR3 length: 12 amino acids. Trimming removed 0 bases at V and 8 bases at J, with 8 bases between. CDR3 nucleotide sequence: TGTGCCTGGAGTGTACAACAAGATGAGCAGTTCTTC. Translation: CAWSVQQDEQFF. Complete variable domain (other parts from reference TRBV30 and TRBJ2-1): SQTIHQWPATLVQPVGSPLSLECTVEGTSNPNLYWYRQAAGRGLQLLFYSVGIGQISSEVPQNLSASRPQDRQFILSSKKLLLSDSGFYLCAWSVQQDEQFFGPGTRLTVL.

This clonotype was found many times. V is TRBV2 and J is TRBJ2-7, with 10 bases matching TRBD1. The CDR3 contains 12 residues. Germline CDR1 reads SNHLY; CDR2 reads FYNNEI. J lost 5 bases, V lost 6 bases, and 1 base had no gene match. For the CDR3, the DNA is TGTGCCAGCAGGACAGGGGGCAACGAGCAGTACTTC. Amino acid sequence: CASRTGGNEQYF.

CDR3 DNA: TGTGCCATCGACCGGCTACGTTTGCAGTACTTC. Protein sequence: CAIDRLRLQYF. The V and J genes are TRBV19 and TRBJ2-7; D call uncertain. CDR1 and CDR2 (germline): LNHDA, SQIVND (reference sequence). V shed 10 bases and J shed 9 bases, with 16 bases lying between them. CDR3 length: 11 residues. The variable domain in full, with the rest retrieved from reference TRBV19 and TRBJ2-7, is DGGITQSPKYLFRKEGQNVTLSCEQNLNHDAMYWYRQDPGQGLRLIYYSQIVNDFQKGDIAEGYSVSREKKESFPLTVTSAQKNPTAFYLCAIDRLRLQYFGPGTRLTVT.

This clonotype has a count of ten or more. The chain links TRBV7-2 to TRBJ2-2; D is undetermined. Germline values: CDR1 SGHTA, CDR2 FQGNSA. The CDR3 spans 19 residues. Trimming removed 1 base at V and 9 bases at J, with 27 bases between. The CDR3 reads CASSLVSWAVLGFGRELFF. Written as DNA, the CDR3 is TGTGCCAGCAGCTTAGTATCCTGGGCGGTCCTAGGGTTTGGGCGGGAGCTGTTTTTT.

CDR3 nucleotides: TGTGCCATCGCGTTCGGGAGGGCCTCAGATACGCAGTATTTT. Amino acids: CAIAFGRASDTQYF. V usage is TRBV10-3 and J usage is TRBJ2-3, with TRBD2 matching 8 bases. The CDR3 has 14 residues. Trimming took 8 bases from V and 4 from J; bases not matched to a gene: 8. Germline V gene data show CDR1 as ENHRY and CDR2 as SYGVKD.

At least ten counts were recorded for this clonotype. The rearrangement links TRBV5-6 to TRBJ1-3; D is unresolved. This CDR3 has 14 residues. Germline V lookup: CDR1 SGHDT, CDR2 YYEEEE. V was pared by 4 bases and J by 0 bases, with 8 bases between. CDR3 sequence: CASSPGSSGNTIYF. The CDR3 DNA is TGTGCCAGCAGCCCAGGTTCCTCTGGAAACACCATATATTTT.